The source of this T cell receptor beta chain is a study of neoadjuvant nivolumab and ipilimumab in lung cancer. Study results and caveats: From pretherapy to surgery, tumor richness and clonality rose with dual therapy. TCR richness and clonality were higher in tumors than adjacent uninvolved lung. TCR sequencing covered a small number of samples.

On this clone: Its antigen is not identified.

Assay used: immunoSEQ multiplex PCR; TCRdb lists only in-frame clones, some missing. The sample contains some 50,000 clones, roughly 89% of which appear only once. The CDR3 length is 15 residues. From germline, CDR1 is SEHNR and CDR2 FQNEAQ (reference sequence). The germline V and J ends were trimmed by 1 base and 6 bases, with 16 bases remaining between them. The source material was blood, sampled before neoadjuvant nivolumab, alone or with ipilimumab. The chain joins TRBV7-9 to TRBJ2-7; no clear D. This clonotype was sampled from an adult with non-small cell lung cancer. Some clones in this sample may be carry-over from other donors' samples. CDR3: CASSLDLGFGLEQYF. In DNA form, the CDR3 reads TGTGCCAGCAGCTTAGACCTGGGCTTCGGTCTCGAGCAGTACTTC. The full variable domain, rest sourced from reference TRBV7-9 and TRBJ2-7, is DTGVSQNPRHKITKRGQNVTFRCDPISEHNRLYWYRQTLGQGPEFLTYFQNEAQLEKSRLLSDRFSAERPKGSFSTLEIQRTEQGDSAMYLCASSLDLGFGLEQYFGPGTRLTVT.